These T cell receptor beta chains were read from a single sample in a study of cytomegalovirus exposure and HLA in healthy donors. Sequencing used immunoSEQ multiplex PCR; TCRdb keeps in-frame clones, though not all of them. The data contain 150,000 to 180,000 clones, 75% to 85% of them seen just once; the ten biggest clones take up approximately 8%. The sample was PBMCs. These receptors were collected from a man between 25 and 39 years old in good health and CMV-seropositive. The CDR3 runs from the conserved cysteine through the conserved F or W. D genes are given only for firm matches. Clone size is given for some rows only: seen once, a few or many times, or a class if the clone is expanded.

size: .; V: TRBV30; D: .; J: TRBJ2-2; DNA: TGTGCCTGGGGGGGGAGTGGGGTCGGGAAGGCCCGGGAGCTGTTTTTT; CDR3: CAWGGSGVGKARELFF
size: .; V: TRBV7-9; D: .; J: TRBJ2-7; DNA: TGTGCCAGCAGCTTGCAGGTCTACGAGCAGTACTTC; CDR3: CASSLQVYEQYF
size: few; V: TRBV7-3; D: TRBD2; J: TRBJ2-3; DNA: TGTGCCAGCAGCCCCACGCCTAGCGGGGCGGTGGATACGCAGTATTTT; CDR3: CASSPTPSGAVDTQYF
size: .; V: TRBV5-4; D: .; J: TRBJ2-3; DNA: TGTGCCAGCAGCAAGACAGGCGCTAGCACAGATACGCAGTATTTT; CDR3: CASSKTGASTDTQYF
size: .; V: TRBV19; D: TRBD1; J: TRBJ2-7; DNA: TGTGCCAGTAGTATTTGGGCAGGGGGCGAGCAGTACTTC; CDR3: CASSIWAGGEQYF
size: few; V: TRBV2; D: .; J: TRBJ2-3; DNA: TGTGCCAGCAATCGACTAGGAAGCACAGATACGCAGTATTTT; CDR3: CASNRLGSTDTQYF
size: few; V: TRBV5-6; D: .; J: TRBJ2-2; DNA: TGTGCCAGCAGCTTGTATGGGGAGCTGTTTTTT; CDR3: CASSLYGELFF
size: .; V: TRBV12-5; D: .; J: TRBJ1-5; DNA: TGTGCTAGTGGTTTGAATGCGGGCAGGGGAGGGCAGCCCCAGCATTTT; CDR3: CASGLNAGRGGQPQHF
size: .; V: TRBV30; D: .; J: TRBJ1-2; DNA: TGTGCCTGGAATAGGCCAGGGAACTATGGCTACACCTTC; CDR3: CAWNRPGNYGYTF
size: .; V: TRBV2; D: .; J: TRBJ1-2; DNA: TGTGCCAGCAGTGTGGGCCGCCTCCAGGGCGGCTACACCTTC; CDR3: CASSVGRLQGGYTF
size: few; V: TRBV4-1; D: .; J: TRBJ1-5; DNA: TGCGCCAGCAGCCAAGCAGGGTATAGCAATCAGCCCCAGCATTTT; CDR3: CASSQAGYSNQPQHF
size: .; V: TRBV6-1; D: .; J: TRBJ1-2; DNA: TGTGCCAGCAAAGCCCTAGGGGTAGACTATGGCTACACCTTC; CDR3: CASKALGVDYGYTF
size: once; V: TRBV11-1; D: .; J: TRBJ2-5; DNA: TGTGCCAGCAGCTTAAGCAGGGTGAGCCCAGAGACCCAGTACTTC; CDR3: CASSLSRVSPETQYF
size: .; V: TRBV7-2; D: .; J: TRBJ1-2; DNA: TGTGCCAGCAGCTTAGTCGGGGGTTATAACTATGGCTACACCTTC; CDR3: CASSLVGGYNYGYTF
size: .; V: TRBV4-1; D: .; J: TRBJ2-7; DNA: TGCGCCAGCAGCCAGGCCTTGGGGAGCTCCTACGAGCAGTACTTC; CDR3: CASSQALGSSYEQYF
size: .; V: TRBV5-4; D: .; J: TRBJ2-1; DNA: TGTGCCAGCAGCTTGGAGGTAGCGCCCCGTGAGCAGTTCTTC; CDR3: CASSLEVAPREQFF
size: .; V: TRBV2; D: TRBD2; J: TRBJ2-7; DNA: TGTGCCAGCTTACTAGCGGGAGGGCCCGGATACGAGCAGTACTTC; CDR3: CASLLAGGPGYEQYF
size: .; V: TRBV6-5; D: .; J: TRBJ1-1; DNA: TGTGCCAGCAGTCTTATGGGACAAGCGGAAGCTTTCTTT; CDR3: CASSLMGQAEAFF
size: .; V: TRBV19; D: .; J: TRBJ2-5; DNA: TGTGCCAGTAGCTTCTTAGCCGGAGAGACCCAGTACTTC; CDR3: CASSFLAGETQYF
size: .; V: TRBV6-4; D: TRBD1; J: TRBJ1-1; DNA: TGTGCCAGCAAACCGGGACAGAGCAACACTGAAGCTTTCTTT; CDR3: CASKPGQSNTEAFF
size: .; V: TRBV5-1; D: TRBD1; J: TRBJ2-7; DNA: TGCGCCAGCCACCGGGACAGGAACGCCTACGAGCAGTACTTC; CDR3: CASHRDRNAYEQYF
size: .; V: TRBV9; D: .; J: TRBJ2-6; DNA: TGTGCCAGCAGCGTAAGCAAGGTCCCCCCGCCAGGGGTTGGGGCCAACGTCCTGACTTTC; CDR3: CASSVSKVPPPGVGANVLTF
size: .; V: TRBV7-6; D: TRBD2; J: TRBJ2-3; DNA: TGTGCCAGCAGCTTAGGGCTAGCGGGGGGCTCCGCGGCAGATACGCAGTATTTT; CDR3: CASSLGLAGGSAADTQYF
size: few; V: TRBV27; D: TRBD1; J: TRBJ1-5; DNA: TGTGCCAGCAGTTTAGACAGGGGGGGTAGGTCCCAGCATTTT; CDR3: CASSLDRGGRSQHF
size: .; V: TRBV19; D: .; J: TRBJ1-2; DNA: TGTGCCAGATCCTCCGGGACTCCCCCTGGTGGCTACACCTTC; CDR3: CARSSGTPPGGYTF
size: .; V: TRBV7-5; D: .; J: TRBJ1-2; DNA: TGTGCCAGGCCCAAGGCCGGGACAGAAGATGGCTACACCTTC; CDR3: CARPKAGTEDGYTF
size: .; V: TRBV28; D: .; J: TRBJ2-7; DNA: TGTGCCAGCAGTCCCCCGACAGGCCTCTCCTACGAGCAGTACTTC; CDR3: CASSPPTGLSYEQYF
size: .; V: TRBV29-1; D: TRBD1; J: TRBJ1-1; DNA: TGCAGCGCCCTGACAGGGACCTGGAACACTGAAGCTTTCTTT; CDR3: CSALTGTWNTEAFF
size: .; V: TRBV6-6; D: TRBD2; J: TRBJ2-7; DNA: TGTGCCATTGGGGCGGGAGGCTACGAGCAGTACTTC; CDR3: CAIGAGGYEQYF
size: few; V: TRBV7-2; D: .; J: TRBJ1-5; DNA: TGTGCCAGCGGAGTCAATAGCAATCAGCCCCAGCATTTT; CDR3: CASGVNSNQPQHF
size: .; V: TRBV18; D: TRBD1; J: TRBJ1-5; DNA: TGTGCCAGCTCAACCGACAGGGGATTTCAGCCCCAGCATTTT; CDR3: CASSTDRGFQPQHF
size: .; V: TRBV6-1; D: .; J: TRBJ1-5; DNA: TGTGCCAGCAGTGCGGGGGGCCATAGCAATCAGCCCCAGCATTTT; CDR3: CASSAGGHSNQPQHF
size: .; V: TRBV4-3; D: .; J: TRBJ1-1; DNA: TGCGCCAGCAGCCAAGACCTTTCTATTGCTTTCTTT; CDR3: CASSQDLSIAFF
size: .; V: TRBV6-1; D: .; J: TRBJ1-1; DNA: TGTGCCAGCAGTGAGCAGGGGTCCCCCATGAACACTGAAGCTTTCTTT; CDR3: CASSEQGSPMNTEAFF
size: .; V: TRBV7-9; D: TRBD2; J: TRBJ2-5; DNA: TGTGCCAGCACCTTAAGTCTAGCGGACCCCCAAGAGACCCAGTACTTC; CDR3: CASTLSLADPQETQYF
size: .; V: TRBV27; D: TRBD1; J: TRBJ2-6; DNA: TGTGCCAGCAGCAAAGGGACAGGGATCTCTGGGGCCAACGTCCTGACTTTC; CDR3: CASSKGTGISGANVLTF
size: .; V: TRBV11-2; D: .; J: TRBJ2-7; DNA: TGTGCCAGCAGCTTGGGGCAGGGGGGATACGAGCAGTACTTC; CDR3: CASSLGQGGYEQYF
size: few; V: TRBV6-5; D: .; J: TRBJ2-7; DNA: TGTGCCAGCAGATCAGGGGCCTACGAGCAGTACTTC; CDR3: CASRSGAYEQYF
size: .; V: TRBV4-3; D: .; J: TRBJ2-7; DNA: TGCGCCAGCAGCCAAGATTATACCGGGGCCTACGAGCAGTACTTC; CDR3: CASSQDYTGAYEQYF
size: .; V: TRBV5-8; D: .; J: TRBJ1-2; DNA: TGTGCCAGCAGCTTGGGCAGGGGTGGCTACACCTTC; CDR3: CASSLGRGGYTF
size: .; V: TRBV4-2; D: .; J: TRBJ2-1; DNA: TGTGCCAGCAGCCAAGTAGGTCAGACTAATGAGCAGTTCTTC; CDR3: CASSQVGQTNEQFF
size: .; V: TRBV10-3; D: .; J: TRBJ1-5; DNA: TGTGCCACCGGCATCCCGGGAACCAATCAGCCCCAGCATTTT; CDR3: CATGIPGTNQPQHF
size: once; V: TRBV19; D: .; J: TRBJ1-5; DNA: TGTGCCAGTACGACAACCGCGAGCAATCAGCCCCAGCATTTT; CDR3: CASTTTASNQPQHF
size: once; V: TRBV14; D: .; J: TRBJ2-4; DNA: TGTGCCAGCAGCCAAAGCGGGGACAGGGCCAAAAACATTCAGTACTTC; CDR3: CASSQSGDRAKNIQYF
size: .; V: TRBV5-8; D: .; J: TRBJ2-1; DNA: TGTGCCAGCAGCTTGACCCCGGGTCTCAAATTCTACAATGAGCAGTTCTTC; CDR3: CASSLTPGLKFYNEQFF
size: .; V: TRBV28; D: .; J: TRBJ2-3; DNA: TGTGCTACCGGGGATACGCAGTATTTT; CDR3: CATGDTQYF
size: .; V: TRBV15; D: .; J: TRBJ1-2; DNA: TGTGCCACCAGCAGAGATCGGAGACGGTCCTCTCTAGGAGATGGCTACACCTTC; CDR3: CATSRDRRRSSLGDGYTF
size: .; V: TRBV15; D: .; J: TRBJ1-5; DNA: TGTGCCACCAGCGTGGAGGTCGGGTACAATCAGCCCCAGCATTTT; CDR3: CATSVEVGYNQPQHF
size: .; V: TRBV5-4; D: .; J: TRBJ1-1; DNA: TGTGCCAGCAGCCAATTAGACACTGAAGCTTTCTTT; CDR3: CASSQLDTEAFF